This TCR beta chain was observed in a study of cytomegalovirus exposure and HLA in healthy donors. Turning to the study itself: Unique TCRs from HLA-typed donors, 65 million to 85 million of them, were held in an early data release. Study results and limitations: One variant, a missense change in DCLRE1C, was linked in a later analysis to TCR beta V- and J-gene trimming. High sensitivity and specificity were reportedly achieved when the classifier diagnosed cytomegalovirus status. TCR sequences were mostly rare, though some public TCRs occurred in many donors.

PCR amplification relied on 60 Vbeta primers (plus 13 Jbeta primers). Profiled with immunoSEQ multiplex PCR; TCRdb holds only in-frame clones, not every one. The sample lists 200,000 to 300,000 clones, around 80% seen once, with roughly 7.4% in the top ten. Regarding this clone: Its antigen is unknown.

The origin of this receptor is a woman aged 60-75 years in good health and CMV-seropositive. The sample consisted of PBMCs.

DNA for the CDR3: TGTGCCAGCAGCTTAGATGGACTGTACTATGGCTACACCTTC. Amino acid sequence: CASSLDGLYYGYTF. The chain recombines TRBV7-9 with TRBJ1-2; no clear D. The CDR3 has 14 amino acids. Trimming took 1 base from V and 3 from J, leaving 9 bases between them. Germline values: CDR1 SEHNR, CDR2 FQNEAQ (reference sequence).